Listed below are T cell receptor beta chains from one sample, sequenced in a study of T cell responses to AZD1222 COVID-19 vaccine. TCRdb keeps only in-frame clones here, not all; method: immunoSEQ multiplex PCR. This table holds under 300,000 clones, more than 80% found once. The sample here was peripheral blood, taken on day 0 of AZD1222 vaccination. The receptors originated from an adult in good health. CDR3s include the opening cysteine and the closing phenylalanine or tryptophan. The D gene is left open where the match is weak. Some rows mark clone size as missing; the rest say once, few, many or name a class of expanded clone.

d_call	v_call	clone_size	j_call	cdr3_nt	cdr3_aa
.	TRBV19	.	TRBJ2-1	TGTGCCAGTAGTATGGTATCCCCAGGGACGGATGAGCAGTTCTTC	CASSMVSPGTDEQFF
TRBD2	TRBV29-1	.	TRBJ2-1	TGCAGCGTTGAAAAGGGGCTAGCGGGAGTCTCTGCCTACAATGAGCAGTTCTTC	CSVEKGLAGVSAYNEQFF
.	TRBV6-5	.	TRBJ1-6	TGTGCCAGCAGTTACGCCCGGGGGGAGAATTCACCCCTCCACTTT	CASSYARGENSPLHF
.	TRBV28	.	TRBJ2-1	TGTGCCAGCAGCCTCCCTAGTAATCCTTACAATGAGCAGTTCTTC	CASSLPSNPYNEQFF
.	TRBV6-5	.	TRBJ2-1	TGTGCCAGCATTTCCCGGGGACCCTACAATGAGCAGTTCTTC	CASISRGPYNEQFF
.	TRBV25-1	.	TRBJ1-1	TGTGCCAGCAGTGACAGGAACACTGAAGCTTTCTTT	CASSDRNTEAFF
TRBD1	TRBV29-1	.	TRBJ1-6	TGCAGCGTTGTAGACAGGGGTAATTCACCCCTCCACTTT	CSVVDRGNSPLHF
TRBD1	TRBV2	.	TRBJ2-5	TGTGCCAGCAGTGTGCAGGGGGCGCGGGAGACCCAGTACTTC	CASSVQGARETQYF
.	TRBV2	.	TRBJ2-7	TGTGCCAGCAGTGGCGACCTTCGCGAGCAGTACTTC	CASSGDLREQYF
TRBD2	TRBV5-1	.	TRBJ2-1	TGCGCCAGCAGCGTCATACGGGGGGGTGAGCAGTTCTTC	CASSVIRGGEQFF
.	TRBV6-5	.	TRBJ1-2	TGTGCCAGCAGTCAACAGGCTAACTATGGCTACACCTTC	CASSQQANYGYTF
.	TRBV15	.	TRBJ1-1	TGTGCCACCAGCAGAGAACTAAATGTGGGCACTGAAGCTTTCTTT	CATSRELNVGTEAFF
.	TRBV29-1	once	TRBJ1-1	TGCAGCGTCAGGGCTGATACTGAAGCTTTCTTT	CSVRADTEAFF
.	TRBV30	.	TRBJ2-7	TGTGCCTGGAGTGTGGGGGCCAGGCAGCAGTACTTC	CAWSVGARQQYF
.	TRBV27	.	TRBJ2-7	TGTGCCAGCAGTGAGTTCTCCTACGAGCAGTACTTC	CASSEFSYEQYF
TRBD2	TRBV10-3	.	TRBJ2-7	TGTGCCATCCGAGGCGGGGGGGTCTACGAGCAGTACTTC	CAIRGGGVYEQYF
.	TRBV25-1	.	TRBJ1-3	TGTGCCACCCTTTTTGGAAACACCATATATTTT	CATLFGNTIYF
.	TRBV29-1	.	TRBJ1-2	TGCAGCGCCCTCCTAAGCGATGGCTACACCTTC	CSALLSDGYTF
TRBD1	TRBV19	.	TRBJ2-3	TGTGCCAGTACCCCCTACAGGGGGTTCAGAGATACGCAGTATTTT	CASTPYRGFRDTQYF
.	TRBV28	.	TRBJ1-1	TGTGCCAGCAGTCAATCCGGGGGGTACGGGGCTTTCTTT	CASSQSGGYGAFF
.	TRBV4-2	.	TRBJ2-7	TGTGCCAGCAGCCAAGAAGGGAGCGACCCCTCCTACGAGCAGTACTTC	CASSQEGSDPSYEQYF
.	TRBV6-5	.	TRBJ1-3	TGTGCCAGCAGTACCCCGGGACTGGGAAACACCATATATTTT	CASSTPGLGNTIYF
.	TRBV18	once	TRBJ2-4	TGTGCCAGCTCACCACCCCTAACACTAGCCAAAAACATTCAGTACTTC	CASSPPLTLAKNIQYF
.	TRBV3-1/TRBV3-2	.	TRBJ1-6	TGTGCCAGCAGCCAACAGGGACCTAGGTATAATTCACCCCTCCACTTT	CASSQQGPRYNSPLHF
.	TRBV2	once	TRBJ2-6	TGTGCCAGCAGTACCGGGGCCAACGTCCTGACTTTC	CASSTGANVLTF
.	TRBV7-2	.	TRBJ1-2	TGTGCCAGCAGCCCTCAGGGGTACTATGGCTACACCTTC	CASSPQGYYGYTF
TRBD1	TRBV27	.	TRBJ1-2	TGTGCCAGCAGTTTAATAGGGGGCGCGAACTATGGCTACACCTTC	CASSLIGGANYGYTF
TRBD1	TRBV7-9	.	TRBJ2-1	TGTGCCAGCAGCAGCCACAGGGGACCCTACAATGAGCAGTTCTTC	CASSSHRGPYNEQFF
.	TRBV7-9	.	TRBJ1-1	TGTGCCAGCAGCTTAAGTATCGGGGGCACTGAAGCTTTCTTT	CASSLSIGGTEAFF
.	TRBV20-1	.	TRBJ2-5	TGCAGTGCTAGGGGGAGGGAGACCCAGTACTTC	CSARGRETQYF
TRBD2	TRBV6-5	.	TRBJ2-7	TGTGCCAGCAGGGTAGTAGCGGGATCCCCCTACGAGCAGTACTTC	CASRVVAGSPYEQYF
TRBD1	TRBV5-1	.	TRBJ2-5	TGCGCCAGCAGCTCCGGGACAGGGGTAGAGACCCAGTACTTC	CASSSGTGVETQYF
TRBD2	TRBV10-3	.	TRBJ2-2	TGTGCCATCAGTGACATGGGGACTAGCGGGAGCCCGAACACCGGGGAGCTGTTTTTT	CAISDMGTSGSPNTGELFF
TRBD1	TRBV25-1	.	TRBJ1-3	TGTGCCAGTCTGAGCAGGGGGCGCGGAAACACCATATATTTT	CASLSRGRGNTIYF
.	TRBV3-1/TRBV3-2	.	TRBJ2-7	TGTGCCAGCAGCCAATATGACACCAACGAGCAGTACTTC	CASSQYDTNEQYF
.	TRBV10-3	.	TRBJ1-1	TGTGCCATCAGATCAGTTGGGGGGAACACTGAAGCTTTCTTT	CAIRSVGGNTEAFF
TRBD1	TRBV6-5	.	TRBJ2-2	TGTGCCAGCAGCACGACAGGGGGAACCGGGGAGCTGTTTTTT	CASSTTGGTGELFF
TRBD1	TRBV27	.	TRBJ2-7	TGTGCCAGCAGTTCGAAACCAGGGGGAATAAGATCCTACGAGCAGTACTTC	CASSSKPGGIRSYEQYF
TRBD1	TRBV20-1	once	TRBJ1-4	TGCAGTGCTAGTCCGGGGACAGGGACTAATGAAAAACTGTTTTTT	CSASPGTGTNEKLFF
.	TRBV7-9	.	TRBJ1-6	TGTGCCAGCAGGTTCACCGGGTGGGGCTCCTATAATTCACCCCTCCACTTT	CASRFTGWGSYNSPLHF